Below are 27 T cell receptor beta chains sequenced from a single sample in a study of vaccination effects on CD4 cells after COVID-19 (dated by TCRdb to the early 2020s). To prepare the library, the immunoSEQ multiplex PCR assay was applied. TCRdb took this table from immuneACCESS and kept in-frame rearrangements with V and J called. Such tables lack part of the clones; where checked against another copy, unresolved V genes explain under half of the gap, and the rest is unexplained. The sample yields tens of thousands of clones; roughly three quarters were counted once. The top ten constitute over 5% of the sample. No cognate antigen is known for these TCRs. In the ViraFEST assay, PBMC were stimulated with viral peptide pools, and TCR sequencing was then used to find antigen-specific CD4+ T cell clonotypes based on their expansion. After about 10 days of culture, CD4+ T cells were isolated with the EasySep CD4+ T cell isolation kit. None of the healthy vaccine recipients had a prior SARS-CoV-2 infection, which was confirmed by nucleocapsid antibody tests that came back negative both before and after vaccination.

This specimen was CD4+ T cells from PBMCs cultured with HCoV-OC43 spike peptides, taken before COVID-19 vaccination. The cell subset or site label corresponds to: HCoV-OC43 spike overlapping peptide pool stimulation. The receptors derive from a human donor who received a COVID-19 vaccine.

The chain combines TRBV5-6 with TRBJ2-2; D perhaps matches TRBD2 (5 bases). V was cut by 5 bases and J by 1 base, with 9 bases left in between. CDR1 and CDR2 (germline): SGHDT, YYEEEE. The CDR3 is made up of 14 amino acids. The CDR3 here is CASRPTRNTGELFF. The CDR3, as DNA: TGTGCCAGCAGGCCTACTAGGAACACCGGGGAGCTGTTTTTT.

The table lists this clone with a count of one. J is TRBJ2-1 and V is TRBV28, with TRBD1 matching over 7 bases. This CDR3 has 13 residues. J gave up 3 bases and V 7 bases, and 3 bases lay outside the gene matches. Germline CDR1 MDHEN, CDR2 SYDVKM. This CDR3 is CASTRGLYNEQFF. The CDR3 region has the DNA TGTGCCAGCACTAGGGGGCTCTACAATGAGCAGTTCTTC. Full variable domain (outside the CDR3, taken from reference TRBV28 and TRBJ2-1): DVKVTQSSRYLVKRTGEKVFLECVQDMDHENMFWYRQDPGLGLRLIYFSYDVKMKEKGDIPEGYSVSREKKERFSLILESASTNQTSMYLCASTRGLYNEQFFGPGTRLTVL.

This clone was seen once. The gene calls are TRBV7-8 and TRBJ1-3; D gene uncertain. Between the trimmed V and J ends, which lost 2 bases and 0 bases, there was a span of 11 bases. The germline V gene has CDR1 SGHVS and CDR2 FQNEAQ. This CDR3 contains 16 residues. CDR3 region: CASSLFLFGSGNTIYF. The CDR3 DNA reads as TGTGCCAGCAGCTTATTTCTTTTTGGCTCTGGAAACACCATATATTTT.

The chain is built from TRBV5-8 and TRBJ1-1; 7 nucleotides agree with TRBD1. The ends lost 7 bases at V and 0 bases at J; junction bases unmatched: 15. The CDR3 extends over 17 amino acids. Germline V gene lookup returns CDR1 SGHTS and CDR2 YDEGEE. CDR3 region: CASPRVGTAEMNTEAFF. CDR3 bases: TGTGCCAGCCCACGAGTCGGGACAGCTGAGATGAACACTGAAGCTTTCTTT. The full variable domain, with the rest looked up from reference TRBV5-8 and TRBJ1-1, is EAGVTQSPTHLIKTRGQQATLRCSPISGHTSVYWYQQALGLGLQFLLWYDEGEERNRGNFPPRFSGRQFPNYSSELNVNALELEDSALYLCASPRVGTAEMNTEAFFGQGTRLTVV.

The chain joins TRBV6-5 to TRBJ2-6; 9 positions agree with TRBD1. V shed 6 bases and J 1 base; nucleotides not matched to a gene: 1. The CDR3 consists of 15 residues. Germline V gives CDR1 MNHEY, CDR2 SVGAGI. CDR3 nucleotides: TGTGCCAGCAGGGACAGGGGATCTGGGGCCAACGTCCTGACTTTC. Its protein product is CASRDRGSGANVLTF.

The chain employs TRBV10-3 and TRBJ2-1; 7 bases are a match to TRBD2. Per germline, CDR1 ENHRY and CDR2 SYGVKD. The CDR3 length is 13 residues. Trimming took 11 bases from V and 2 from J; bases not matched to a gene: 6. For the CDR3, the DNA is TGTGCCGTAACTAGCGCCGCCTACAATGAGCAGTTCTTC. Translating it yields CAVTSAAYNEQFF.

The V gene is TRBV6-5, the J gene TRBJ1-2; no definite D call. This CDR3 region has 14 residues. V lost 0 bases and J 4 bases, leaving 9 bases between the germline ends. Germline V gene data show CDR1 as MNHEY and CDR2 as SVGAGI. The CDR3 sequence is CASSYSAISYGYTF. CDR3 sequence (DNA): TGTGCCAGCAGTTACTCCGCGATTTCCTATGGCTACACCTTC.

V gene TRBV30 combines with J gene TRBJ1-4; D is uncertain. This CDR3 region has 15 residues. Germline V gene data show CDR1 as GTSNPN and CDR2 as SVGIG (reference sequence). V gave up 5 bases and J gave up 0 bases, with 13 bases separating them. The CDR3 loop reads CAWAPFLATNEKLFF. CDR3 sequence (DNA): TGTGCCTGGGCCCCCTTTCTCGCAACTAATGAAAAACTGTTTTTT.

The chain uses TRBV14 and TRBJ1-2; 7 bases are a match to TRBD1. The CDR3 totals 14 residues. The V gene's germline CDR1 is SGHDN and CDR2 FVKESK. V dropped 4 bases and J dropped 4; count of bases not matched to a gene: 6. This CDR3 is CASSRTDRVYGYTF. The CDR3 DNA is TGTGCCAGCAGCCGAACTGACAGGGTCTATGGCTACACCTTC.

The sample holds a few counts of this clone. The V gene is TRBV30, the J gene TRBJ1-2; D is unclear. The germline CDR1 and CDR2 sequences are GTSNPN and SVGIG (reference sequence). V was shortened by 0 bases and J by 6 bases, with 8 bases between the two germline ends. The CDR3 is made up of 12 amino acids. The CDR3 region has the DNA TGTGCCTGGAGTGTATTAGGTGATGGCTACACCTTC. This gives the protein CAWSVLGDGYTF.

The rearrangement links TRBV4-1 to TRBJ2-2; no clear D gene. V lost 1 base, J lost 6 bases, and 15 bases lay in between. The CDR3 is made up of 16 amino acids. The germline V gene encodes CDR1 MGHRA and CDR2 YSYEKL. The CDR3 is CASSQVIGRNPGELFF. Written as DNA, the CDR3 is TGCGCCAGCAGCCAAGTTATCGGCAGAAATCCCGGGGAGCTGTTTTTT.

The chain recombines TRBV6-5 with TRBJ2-1; D remains ambiguous. CDR1 and CDR2 from the germline V gene are MNHEY and SVGAGI. The CDR3 loop spans 13 amino acids. Trimming removed 6 bases from V and 4 bases from J, with 10 bases in between. Written as DNA, the CDR3 is TGTGCCAGCAGGTCCGGGCCTTACAATGAGCAGTTCTTC. Its protein is CASRSGPYNEQFF.

The V gene is TRBV2, the J gene TRBJ1-5, with D tentatively TRBD1 (5 bases). There are 15 residues in the CDR3. Per germline, CDR1 SNHLY and CDR2 FYNNEI. The V gene lost 3 bases and the J gene lost 0 bases, with 9 bases spanning the gap. CDR3 sequence reads: CASSDRGLSNQPQHF. As DNA, the CDR3 is TGTGCCAGCAGTGATCGGGGACTTAGCAATCAGCCCCAGCATTTT.

The J gene is TRBJ1-2, the V gene TRBV4-1; TRBD1 might be the D (5 bases). The germline V and J ends were trimmed by 0 bases and 5 bases, with 13 bases remaining between them. The CDR3 contains 15 residues. From germline, CDR1 is MGHRA and CDR2 YSYEKL. The CDR3 sequence is CASSQDSRQQYGYTF. CDR3 in DNA: TGCGCCAGCAGCCAAGATAGCAGACAGCAGTATGGCTACACCTTC.

This sequence joins TRBV19 and TRBJ1-6; D possibly corresponds to TRBD1 (5 bases). This CDR3 is 14 amino acids long. With 7 bases removed from V and 9 bases from J, the gap between germline ends came to 16 bases. Looked up from germline, CDR1 is LNHDA and CDR2 is SQIVND (reference sequence). CDR3 in amino acids: CASTPRDGISPLHF. CDR3 DNA: TGTGCCAGTACCCCCCGGGACGGCATTTCACCCCTCCACTTT.

The CDR3 coding sequence is TGTGCCAGCAGTCCGCGGACAGGCGGGAATGAAAAACTGTTTTTT. Its translation is CASSPRTGGNEKLFF. The chain is built from TRBV27 and TRBJ1-4; 7 bases match TRBD1. This CDR3 has 15 residues. V lost 5 bases, J lost 5 bases, and 8 bases stayed unmatched. CDR1 and CDR2 (germline): MNHEY, SMNVEV (reference sequence).

There are a few counts of this clone. The V call is TRBV9, the J call TRBJ1-6; a weak D match, TRBD1 (6 bases). V lost 7 bases, J lost 5 bases, and 13 bases lay in between. The CDR3 runs 14 residues. Germline CDR1 SGDLS, CDR2 YYNGEE. In DNA form, the CDR3 reads TGTGCCAGCGCTTACAGGGAAGATAATTCACCCCTCCACTTT. Protein product: CASAYREDNSPLHF.

A few counts support this clone. The rearrangement joins TRBV10-1 to TRBJ1-5; no definite D call. V shed 8 bases and J shed 0 bases, with 8 bases lying between them. The CDR3 has 13 amino acids. Germline V lookup: CDR1 WNHNN, CDR2 SYGVQD (reference sequence). CDR3 sequence: CASSADSNQPQHF. The DNA of the CDR3 is TGCGCCAGCTCTGCTGATAGCAATCAGCCCCAGCATTTT.

This chain uses TRBV7-2 with TRBJ1-6; no clear D gene. The germline CDR1 and CDR2 sequences are SGHTA and FQGNSA. Trimming cost V 1 base and J 4 bases, with 8 bases left between them. This CDR3 spans 15 amino acids. Here the CDR3 DNA reads TGTGCCAGCAGCTTAGTCGCCCAGTATAATTCACCCCTCCACTTT. It specifies CASSLVAQYNSPLHF.

The rearrangement links TRBV2 to TRBJ1-4; TRBD1 matches 8 bases. The ends lost 6 bases at V and 3 bases at J; junction bases unmatched: 6. The germline CDR1 and CDR2 sequences are SNHLY and FYNNEI. This CDR3 has 15 residues. The CDR3: CASSAQGAPNEKLFF. The CDR3, as DNA: TGTGCCAGCAGCGCCCAGGGGGCTCCTAATGAAAAACTGTTTTTT. Full variable domain (remainder filled in from reference TRBV2 and TRBJ1-4): EPEVTQTPSHQVTQMGQEVILRCVPISNHLYFYWYRQILGQKVEFLVSFYNNEISEKSEIFDDQFSVERPDGSNFTLKIRSTKLEDSAMYFCASSAQGAPNEKLFFGSGTQLSVL.

The rearrangement uses TRBV29-1 and TRBJ2-5, with D possibly being TRBD1 or TRBD2 (6 bases each). Germline V gives CDR1 SQVTM, CDR2 ANQGSEA. Trimming removed 7 bases at V and 5 bases at J, with 17 bases between. This CDR3 has 13 residues. CDR3 in DNA: TGCAGCGCCCAAAGGGGGGCTGGGGAGACCCAGTACTTC. Its protein product is CSAQRGAGETQYF.

The chain uses TRBV6-6 and TRBJ1-2; tentative D call: TRBD1 (6 bases). The CDR3 is 14 amino acids. The germline V gene encodes CDR1 MNHNY and CDR2 SVGAGI (reference sequence). The germline V and J ends were trimmed by 6 bases and 5 bases, with 16 bases remaining between them. The CDR3 region has the DNA TGTGCCAGCAGCCGCGAGACAGGCTATTATGGCTACACCTTC. The encoded protein is CASSRETGYYGYTF.

V and J are TRBV6-2 or TRBV6-3 and TRBJ1-3; D is uncertain. Germline V gene data show CDR1 as MNHEY and CDR2 as SVGEGT. This CDR3 is 18 amino acids long. V gave up 0 bases and J gave up 0 bases, with 15 bases separating them. CDR3 DNA: TGTGCCAGCAGTTACTCGACCGGACGATCGTCCTCTGGAAACACCATATATTTT. This gives the protein CASSYSTGRSSSGNTIYF.

The J gene is TRBJ2-2, the V gene TRBV9; unclear D gene. The V end was cut by 0 bases, the J end by 4 bases, with 4 bases between. Germline V gene data show CDR1 as SGDLS and CDR2 as YYNGEE. The CDR3 covers 13 residues. CDR3 protein: CASSVGLTGELFF. In nucleotides, the CDR3 is TGTGCCAGCAGCGTAGGTCTCACCGGGGAGCTGTTTTTT.

The J gene is TRBJ1-5, the V gene TRBV9, with D uncertain. Germline V gene sequence: CDR1 SGDLS, CDR2 YYNGEE. Trimming took off 4 bases at V and 2 bases at J, with 10 bases between the two ends. The CDR3 length is 14 residues. CDR3 sequence: CASSLEGGNQPQHF. The CDR3 nucleotides are TGTGCCAGCAGCCTAGAGGGTGGCAATCAGCCCCAGCATTTT.

In its sample, this clone was seen a few times. The chain couples TRBV12-3 or TRBV12-4 to TRBJ1-6; D is possibly TRBD1 (5 bases). V lost 2 bases and J lost 15, with 8 bases in between. This CDR3 contains 11 residues. In DNA, the CDR3 is TGTGCCAGCAGTTTAAGGGGAGTCCTCCACTTT. Its protein product is CASSLRGVLHF.

V and J are TRBV3-1 (or the pseudogene TRBV3-2) and TRBJ1-2; D call uncertain. V was cut by 2 bases and J by 2 bases, with 9 bases left in between. Germline lookup yields CDR1 LGHDT and CDR2 YNNKEL (reference sequence). This CDR3 has 14 amino acids. DNA of the CDR3: TGTGCCAGCAGCCAATGGCGGGGAAACTATGGCTACACCTTC. Translated, it gives CASSQWRGNYGYTF.